These T cell receptor beta chains were read from a single sample in a study of regulatory T cells in long-lasting Graves disease. TCRdb re-called the multiplex PCR reads through MiXCR, storing one row per CDR3 protein. Of about 470,000 distinct CDR3 sequences listed, under 15% were seen once; the top ten hold over 15%. In addition, the sample was reused for a study of T cells in Graves' hyperthyroidism and ophthalmopathy.

The sequences come from peripheral blood mononuclear cells (PBMCs), collected at new diagnosis, from a patient treated with antithyroid drugs. The receptors stem from a woman under 40 with Graves disease. The CDR3 runs from the conserved cysteine through the conserved F or W. D genes are given only for firm matches. Clone sizes are given selectively: once, few, many, or a class where the clone is expanded.

clone size: many; J gene: TRBJ2-7; V gene: TRBV7-2; D gene: -; CDR3 protein: CASMAGYEQYF; CDR3 DNA: TGTGCCAGCATGGCGGGCTACGAGCAGTACTTC
clone size: many; J gene: TRBJ2-7; V gene: TRBV2; D gene: TRBD2; CDR3 protein: CASSESGRGPYEQYF; CDR3 DNA: TGTGCCAGCAGTGAGAGCGGGAGAGGCCCCTACGAGCAGTACTTC
clone size: many; J gene: TRBJ2-1; V gene: TRBV10-3; D gene: -; CDR3 protein: CAINGGSDNEQFF; CDR3 DNA: TGTGCCATCAATGGTGGATCGGACAATGAGCAGTTCTTC
clone size: -; J gene: TRBJ2-1; V gene: TRBV10-3; D gene: -; CDR3 protein: CAIRSPGEGNEQFF; CDR3 DNA: TGTGCCATCAGAAGTCCGGGAGAGGGAAATGAGCAGTTCTTC
clone size: many; J gene: TRBJ2-3; V gene: TRBV7-2; D gene: -; CDR3 protein: CASSRRRKPSTDTQYF; CDR3 DNA: TGTGCCAGCAGCCGGCGCCGAAAGCCCAGCACAGATACGCAGTATTTT
clone size: many; J gene: TRBJ2-3; V gene: TRBV20-1; D gene: TRBD2; CDR3 protein: CSASVLAESTDTQYF; CDR3 DNA: TGCAGTGCTAGTGTTCTAGCGGAAAGCACAGATACGCAGTATTTT
clone size: many; J gene: TRBJ2-5; V gene: TRBV20-1; D gene: -; CDR3 protein: CSAGTILQTQYF; CDR3 DNA: TGCAGTGCGGGGACCATCTTACAGACCCAGTACTTC
clone size: many; J gene: TRBJ1-3; V gene: TRBV12-3/TRBV12-4; D gene: -; CDR3 protein: CASSLPGASENTIYF; CDR3 DNA: TGTGCCAGCAGTCTGCCGGGAGCTAGTGAAAACACCATATATTTT
clone size: many; J gene: TRBJ2-1; V gene: TRBV2; D gene: -; CDR3 protein: CASSEFSDYNEQFF; CDR3 DNA: TGTGCCAGCAGTGAATTTTCGGACTACAATGAGCAGTTCTTC
clone size: -; J gene: TRBJ2-6; V gene: TRBV7-9; D gene: -; CDR3 protein: CASSSRGWDIAGANVLTF; CDR3 DNA: TGTGCCAGCAGCTCCCGGGGCTGGGACATAGCGGGGGCCAACGTCCTGACTTTC
clone size: many; J gene: TRBJ2-1; V gene: TRBV20-1; D gene: TRBD1; CDR3 protein: CSAMGQVNNEQFF; CDR3 DNA: TGCAGTGCTATGGGACAGGTGAACAATGAGCAGTTCTTC
clone size: many; J gene: TRBJ1-1; V gene: TRBV12-3/TRBV12-4; D gene: -; CDR3 protein: CASSLGRWGAFF; CDR3 DNA: TGTGCCAGCAGTTTAGGCCGGTGGGGGGCTTTCTTT
clone size: many; J gene: TRBJ2-3; V gene: TRBV11-1; D gene: -; CDR3 protein: CASSLDGYQAGDTQYF; CDR3 DNA: TGTGCCAGCAGCTTAGATGGATACCAAGCAGGAGATACGCAGTATTTT
clone size: many; J gene: TRBJ1-1; V gene: TRBV6-2/TRBV6-3; D gene: TRBD1; CDR3 protein: CASRSSGTGKNTEAFF; CDR3 DNA: TGTGCCAGCAGATCCTCCGGGACAGGGAAGAACACTGAAGCTTTCTTT
clone size: few; J gene: TRBJ2-1; V gene: TRBV9; D gene: TRBD2; CDR3 protein: CASSPPPGGGNEQFF; CDR3 DNA: TGTGCCAGCAGCCCTCCCCCGGGAGGGGGAAATGAGCAGTTCTTC
clone size: -; J gene: TRBJ2-5; V gene: TRBV20-1; D gene: TRBD2; CDR3 protein: CSAGGTSGMGETQYF; CDR3 DNA: TGCAGTGCTGGGGGGACTAGCGGGATGGGGGAGACCCAGTACTTC
clone size: many; J gene: TRBJ1-1; V gene: TRBV3-1; D gene: -; CDR3 protein: CASSQGSFTEAFF; CDR3 DNA: TGTGCCAGCAGCCAAGGTAGTTTCACGGAAGCTTTCTTT
clone size: many; J gene: TRBJ1-3; V gene: TRBV20-1; D gene: -; CDR3 protein: CSAREGSRGNTIYF; CDR3 DNA: TGCAGTGCTAGAGAAGGGTCCCGTGGAAACACCATATATTTT
clone size: -; J gene: TRBJ2-1; V gene: TRBV18; D gene: TRBD1; CDR3 protein: CASSPGQGDYNEQFF; CDR3 DNA: TGTGCCAGCTCTCCCGGACAGGGGGATTACAATGAGCAGTTCTTC
clone size: -; J gene: TRBJ2-1; V gene: TRBV12-3/TRBV12-4; D gene: TRBD2; CDR3 protein: CASIPTSGSGNEQFF; CDR3 DNA: TGTGCCAGCATCCCGACTAGCGGGAGCGGTAATGAGCAGTTCTTC
clone size: few; J gene: TRBJ1-3; V gene: TRBV10-3; D gene: -; CDR3 protein: CAISEGGGRYTIYF; CDR3 DNA: TGTGCCATCAGTGAAGGAGGGGGAAGGTACACCATATATTTT
clone size: -; J gene: TRBJ2-7; V gene: TRBV25-1; D gene: -; CDR3 protein: CASSDRTATYEQYF; CDR3 DNA: TGTGCCAGCAGTGACCGGACGGCGACCTACGAGCAGTACTTC
clone size: -; J gene: TRBJ2-2; V gene: TRBV12-5; D gene: -; CDR3 protein: CASGSVGSGTPDTGELFF; CDR3 DNA: TGTGCTAGTGGTTCGGTCGGTAGCGGAACACCAGACACCGGGGAGCTGTTTTTT
clone size: many; J gene: TRBJ1-1; V gene: TRBV28; D gene: -; CDR3 protein: CASSVVTEAFF; CDR3 DNA: TGTGCCAGCAGCGTCGTCACTGAAGCTTTCTTT
clone size: few; J gene: TRBJ1-1; V gene: TRBV18; D gene: -; CDR3 protein: CASSPPRSPMNTEAFF; CDR3 DNA: TGTGCCAGCTCACCCCCCAGGAGCCCCATGAACACTGAAGCTTTCTTT